The clone carrying this T cell receptor (beta chain) showed up just once. This entry comes from a study of blood T cell repertoires in COVID-19. In the study overall: The United States, Italy and Spain supplied acute and convalescent COVID-19 samples.

Measured with immunoSEQ multiplex PCR; TCRdb has only the in-frame clones, and not every one. Of some 490,000 clones in the sample, 75% to 90% are singletons; the top ten hold approximately 3.2%. Trimming removed 4 bases from V and 7 bases from J; junction bases left unmatched: 7. CDR1 is SEHNR and CDR2 is FQNEAQ in the germline V gene (reference sequence). The CDR3 sequence is 15 residues long. Sample: peripheral blood. This TCR derives from a human donor in a cohort sampled during active COVID-19. This chain joins TRBV7-9 and TRBJ1-4, with 9 nucleotides matching TRBD1. CDR3 nucleotide sequence: TGTGCCAGCAGCTCCGGCTCGGGACAGGGTGAAAAACTGTTTTTT. This encodes CASSSGSGQGEKLFF. Full variable domain (rest looked up from reference TRBV7-9 and TRBJ1-4): DTGVSQNPRHKITKRGQNVTFRCDPISEHNRLYWYRQTLGQGPEFLTYFQNEAQLEKSRLLSDRFSAERPKGSFSTLEIQRTEQGDSAMYLCASSSGSGQGEKLFFGSGTQLSVL.